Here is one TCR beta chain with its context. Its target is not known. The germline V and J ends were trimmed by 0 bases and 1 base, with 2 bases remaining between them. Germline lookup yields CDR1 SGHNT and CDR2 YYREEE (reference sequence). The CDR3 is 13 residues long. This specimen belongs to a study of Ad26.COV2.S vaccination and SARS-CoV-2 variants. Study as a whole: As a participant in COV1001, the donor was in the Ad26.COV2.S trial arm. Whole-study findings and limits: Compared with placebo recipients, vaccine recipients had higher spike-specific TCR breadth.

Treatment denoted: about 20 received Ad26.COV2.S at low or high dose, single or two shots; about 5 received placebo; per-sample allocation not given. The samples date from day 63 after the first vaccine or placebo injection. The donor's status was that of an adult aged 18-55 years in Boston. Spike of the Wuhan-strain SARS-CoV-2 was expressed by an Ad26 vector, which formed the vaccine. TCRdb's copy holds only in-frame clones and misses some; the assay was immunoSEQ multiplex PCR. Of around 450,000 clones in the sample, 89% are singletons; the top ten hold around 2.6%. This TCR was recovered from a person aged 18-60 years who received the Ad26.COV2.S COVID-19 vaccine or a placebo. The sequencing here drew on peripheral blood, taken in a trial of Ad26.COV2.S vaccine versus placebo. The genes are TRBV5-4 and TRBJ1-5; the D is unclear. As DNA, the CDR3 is TGTGCCAGCAGCTTGGGGAGCAATCAGCCCCAGCATTTT. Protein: CASSLGSNQPQHF.